This T cell receptor (beta chain) was sequenced during a study of vaccination effects on CD4 cells after COVID-19 (dated by TCRdb to between 2021 and 2024). A note on the overall study: In the ViraFEST assay, PBMC were stimulated with viral peptide pools, and antigen-specific CD4+ T cell clonotypes were then identified by expansion using TCR sequencing. A total of 10 COVID-19 convalescent patients and a handful of SARS-CoV-2-naive healthy vaccine recipients were included in the full study. In both COVID-19 convalescent patients and infection-naive vaccine recipients, the study compared SARS-CoV-2 spike-specific CD4+ TCR repertoires from before mRNA vaccination with those from after it. About 2.1 million PBMC per well were cultured in IMDM with about 4.6% human AB serum, around 10 IU/ml IL-2 and gentamicin, plus 10 ug/ml peptides. Each participant received two doses of an mRNA SARS-CoV-2 vaccine, either BNT162b2 or mRNA-1273. Cultures from other donors in the study were sequenced using the Oncomine TCR Beta short-read assay on an Illumina iSeq 100. The research as a whole found: At late post-vaccination timepoints, both infection-induced and vaccine-induced clones showed marked clonal contraction, consistent with waning T cell responses. Only a small number of convalescent patients were included, and no early post-infection timepoints were available, which limited the study. In healthy vaccine recipients, vaccine-induced clones were almost all SARS-CoV-2 mono-reactive, with only 1 of 255 being cross-reactive with common cold coronaviruses.

After roughly 11 days of culture, CD4+ T cells were isolated with the EasySep CD4+ T cell isolation kit. None of the healthy vaccine recipients had a prior SARS-CoV-2 infection, which was confirmed by nucleocapsid antibody tests that came back negative both before and after vaccination. On days 3 and 7, half of the culture medium was replaced with fresh IL-2-containing medium. Unless otherwise noted, each peptide stimulation condition was cultured in triplicate wells. Using Ficoll-Paque Plus gradient centrifugation, PBMC were separated from whole blood and then either used fresh or cryopreserved at -140C. Genomic DNA was extracted from cultured CD4+ T cells with the QIAamp micro DNA kit. V is clipped by 4 bases and J by 5 bases, and the sequence between their germline boundaries is 17 bases long. From a lookup of the germline V gene (reference sequence), CDR1 and CDR2 are LGHDT and YNNKEL. From its cysteine to its phenylalanine, the CDR3 spans 15 amino acids. Only the CDR3 region is kept as DNA, spanning 45 bases read in frame from base 1.

The library was generated by the immunoSEQ multiplex PCR assay. TCR beta CDR3 sequencing was performed on DNA from the cultured, isolated CD4+ T cells. Per the authors' processing: The analysis removed non-productive TCR sequences, trimmed reads to the CDR3 region, and retained only CDR3s that were 7 or more amino acids long. Antigen-specific clonotypes were identified with the MANAFEST web app by comparing expansion in peptide wells against reference cultures. Positive clones required FDR<0.05 expansion versus reference and all other wells, odds ratio above 5, and frequency above 0.1% in two replicate wells. A clonotype was called cross-reactive if it was significantly expanded both in SARS-CoV-2 spike wells and in at least one common cold coronavirus spike condition. CDR3 similarity was assessed by Levenshtein distance using the stringdist R package, and unrooted trees were constructed with ape in R 3.6.1. This immuneACCESS table, as held by TCRdb, lists in-frame sequences with V and J called but not all clones. Of the missing ones, under half trace to an unresolved V gene in checked studies; the others have no known cause. V and J calls and clone size follow that table, whereas D and trimming were derived from the DNA. The sample includes tens of thousands of clones, with roughly 73% observed a single time. Approximately 10% of the sample comes from the top ten.

A word on this clone: The antigen it recognizes is unknown. The record has no base qualities; no much larger clone is one base away.

This TCR derives from a human donor who received a COVID-19 vaccine. Rearrangement joined TRBV3-1 (or the pseudogene TRBV3-2) to TRBJ2-5; a weak D assignment points to TRBD2 (6 bases agree). The specimen was CD4+ T cells from PBMCs cultured without peptide, collected before COVID-19 vaccination. This receptor has the CDR3 CASSLGTVSGETQYF. The nucleotide sequence reads TGTGCCAGCAGCCTCGGGACCGTAAGCGGGGAGACCCAGTACTTC.